This T cell receptor beta chain was observed in a study of blood T cell repertoires in COVID-19. Whole-study context: Some COVID-19 samples were acute and others convalescent; all came from the United States, Italy and Spain. PBMCs, B-cell-depleted T cells, or T cells were the source of the cDNA or gDNA that made up the material.

Original processing notes: Amplification of reference gene primers was used by the study to estimate nucleated cell counts. Profiled with immunoSEQ multiplex PCR; TCRdb holds only in-frame clones, not every one. That table is the source of V, J and clone size, and D and trimming were worked out from the DNA. The sample has 150,000 or so clones; about three quarters are singletons. Trimming stripped 6 bases from V and 2 bases from J, with 14 bases between. Germline values: CDR1 MDHEN, CDR2 SYDVKM. The CDR3 consists of 15 residues. This clonotype was sampled from an elderly man with acute or convalescent COVID-19. Sequences were obtained from peripheral blood. V and J are TRBV28 and TRBJ1-5, with D perhaps matching TRBD1 (6 bases). DNA of the CDR3: TGTGCCAGCAGACCCACAGGGTACGGCAATCAGCCCCAGCATTTT. It specifies CASRPTGYGNQPQHF.